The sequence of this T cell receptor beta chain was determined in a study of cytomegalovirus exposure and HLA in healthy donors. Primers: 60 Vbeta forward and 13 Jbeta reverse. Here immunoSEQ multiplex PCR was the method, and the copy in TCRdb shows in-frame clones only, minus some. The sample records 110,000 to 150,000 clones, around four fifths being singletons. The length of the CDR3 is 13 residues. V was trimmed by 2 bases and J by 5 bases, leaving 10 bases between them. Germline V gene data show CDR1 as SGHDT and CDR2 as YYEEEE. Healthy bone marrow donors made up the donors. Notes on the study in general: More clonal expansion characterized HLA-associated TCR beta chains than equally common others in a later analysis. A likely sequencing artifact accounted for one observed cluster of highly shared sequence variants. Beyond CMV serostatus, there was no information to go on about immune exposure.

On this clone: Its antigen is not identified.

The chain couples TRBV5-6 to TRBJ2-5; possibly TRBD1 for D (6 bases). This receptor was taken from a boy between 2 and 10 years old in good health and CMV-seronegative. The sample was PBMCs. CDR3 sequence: CASSFRGQETQYF. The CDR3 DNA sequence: TGTGCCAGCAGCTTCAGGGGTCAGGAGACCCAGTACTTC.